The 6 T cell receptor beta chains below come from one sample, sequenced in a study of long-term antiretroviral therapy in people with HIV. It was version v3.0 of the immunoSEQ assay that was run at survey level. Assay: immunoSEQ multiplex PCR; the TCRdb copy retains only in-frame clones and omits some. The data hold approximately 27,000 clones, with more than 80% observed a single time. The sample here was unsorted PBMCs, taken 5 to 5.5 years after starting antiretroviral therapy. The receptors here all came from a woman aged 35 to 49 with HIV.

The CDR3 spells CASSLEAGVGETQYF. In DNA form, the CDR3 reads TGTGCCAGCAGCTTGGAGGCAGGGGTAGGAGAGACCCAGTACTTC. The genes are TRBV5-4 and TRBJ2-5, with a tentative D call TRBD1 (6 bases). CDR3 length equals 15 residues. Germline CDR1 and CDR2: SGHNT and YYREEE (reference sequence). V lost 0 bases and J lost 4, with 13 bases in between. Complete variable domain (other parts from reference TRBV5-4 and TRBJ2-5): ETGVTQSPTHLIKTRGQQVTLRCSSQSGHNTVSWYQQALGQGPQFIFQYYREEENGRGNFPPRFSGLQFPNYSSELNVNALELDDSALYLCASSLEAGVGETQYFGPGTRLLVL.

The genes are TRBV19 and TRBJ1-1; the D is unclear. The germline CDR1 and CDR2 sequences are LNHDA and SQIVND (reference sequence). Trimming removed 10 bases from V and 4 bases from J, with 16 bases in between. The CDR3 is 13 amino acids. The DNA for the CDR3 is TGTGCCACAGAGTACTCGGAGGGCACTGAAGCTTTCTTT. Amino acids: CATEYSEGTEAFF. The full variable domain, rest sourced from reference TRBV19 and TRBJ1-1, is DGGITQSPKYLFRKEGQNVTLSCEQNLNHDAMYWYRQDPGQGLRLIYYSQIVNDFQKGDIAEGYSVSREKKESFPLTVTSAQKNPTAFYLCATEYSEGTEAFFGQGTRLTVV.

The chain carries TRBV5-1 and TRBJ2-1, with 8 bases that match TRBD1. Germline trimming cut 4 bases from V and 0 bases from J; bases unmatched to any gene: 3. Germline CDR1 reads SGHRS; CDR2 reads YFSETQ. The CDR3 covers 15 residues. The CDR3 DNA reads TGCGCCAGCAGCGTAACAGGGGGCTCCTACAATGAGCAGTTCTTC. Protein product: CASSVTGGSYNEQFF.

The V gene is TRBV15, the J gene TRBJ2-7; 9 bases line up with TRBD1. The CDR3 runs to 17 residues. Per germline, CDR1 LNHNV and CDR2 YYDKDF (reference sequence). J was trimmed by 1 base and V by 0 bases; bases with no gene match: 7. CDR3 sequence reads: CATSRDPRQGGSYEQYF. As DNA, the CDR3 is TGTGCCACCAGCAGAGATCCCCGACAGGGGGGTTCCTACGAGCAGTACTTC.

This chain links TRBV6-5 with TRBJ1-1; 9 nucleotides align to TRBD1. The CDR3 runs to 13 residues. In germline, CDR1 is MNHEY, CDR2 SVGAGI. The ends lost 6 bases at V and 4 bases at J; junction bases unmatched: 3. This CDR3 reads CASRLTGGTEAFF. CDR3 bases: TGTGCCAGCAGACTGACAGGGGGCACTGAAGCTTTCTTT.

The chain combines TRBV15 with TRBJ1-5, with a tentative D call TRBD1 (5 bases). Germline CDR1 LNHNV, CDR2 YYDKDF (reference sequence). V lost 3 bases and J lost 11, with 14 bases in between. The CDR3 contains 13 residues. CDR3 DNA sequence: TGTGCCACCAGCAGCGGGGCCGGGTGGACCCAGCATTTT. Translating it yields CATSSGAGWTQHF.